This TCR beta chain comes out of a study of immune cell composition in non-small cell lung cancer. Across the whole study: Tumours were mainly lung adenocarcinoma or squamous cell carcinoma. Study-level findings and limits: Top 10 clone scores and clonality were higher in squamous than adenocarcinoma.

Regarding this clone: The antigen is undetermined.

Here immunoSEQ multiplex PCR was the method, and the copy in TCRdb shows in-frame clones only, minus some. The table lists about 1,400 clones, 65% to 70% of them singletons. The length of the CDR3 is 12 residues. Trimming pared 1 base from V and 11 bases from J, leaving 11 bases between. Germline assignment: CDR1 SNHLY and CDR2 FYNNEI. Frozen unsorted single-cell suspensions supplied the genomic DNA. The TCR was taken from a human donor with non-small cell lung cancer. The chain employs TRBV2 and TRBJ1-2; D remains unclear. The source material was lung tumor tissue. DNA of the CDR3: TGTGCCAGCAGTGAAGATTTTGAGGGTTACACCTTC. Translation gives CASSEDFEGYTF.